The source of this T cell receptor beta chain is a study of low-dose radiotherapy and immunotherapy resistance in tumors. Across the study: Oral administration of aspirin 300 mg daily occurred for four cycles, commencing at cycle 1 day 1.

cDNA synthesis used a TRAV/TRBV-specific primer set for both chains. Amplification of TCRs used a constant-region primer and V-primer adapter for roughly 20 PCR cycles. TCRdb fed the reads into MiXCR, producing one record per CDR3 protein. The sample holds 95,000 to 100,000 distinct CDR3 sequences, under 25% seen once. Time point specified: after trial treatment. Treatment described: LDRT plus nivolumab, ipilimumab, low-dose cyclophosphamide and aspirin (RACIN trial). All of the donors were given nivolumab, ipilimumab, aspirin, low-dose cyclophosphamide and low-dose radiotherapy as part of RACIN, a single-arm trial. Advanced solid tumors lacking tumor-infiltrating lymphocytes were present in eligible patients. The material sequenced was PBMCs, taken after low-dose radiotherapy plus immunotherapy. This TCR came from a male donor with prostate cancer.

CDR3: CASSFAFGRADGDIQYF. Here the CDR3 DNA reads TGCGCCAGCAGCTTTGCATTCGGGAGAGCCGACGGAGACATTCAGTACTTC. The genes are TRBV5-1 and TRBJ2-4, with D perhaps TRBD2 (6 bases). V was cut by 2 bases and J by 8 bases, with 23 bases left in between. Germline assignment: CDR1 SGHRS and CDR2 YFSETQ. This CDR3 is built from 17 residues.